The 17 T cell receptor beta chains listed next were all sequenced from one sample in a study of shared clonotypes between healthy human individuals. The naive CD8 population came from CD45RO-negative cells selected for CCR7, without terminally differentiated effector memory CD45RA+ cells. TCRdb keeps only in-frame clones here, not all; method: immunoSEQ multiplex PCR. The repertoire holds approximately 1.9 million clones, with around 95% as singletons. Sequencing was carried out using naive CD8+ T cells from PBMCs. These TCRs come from a man aged 18 to 30 in good health. Some clones in this sample may be carry-over from other donors' samples.

V usage is TRBV4-2 and J usage is TRBJ1-1; D is uncertain. V lost 3 bases and J 6 bases, leaving 8 bases between the germline ends. This CDR3 has 12 residues. The germline CDR1 and CDR2 sequences are LGHNA and YNFKEQ. Here the CDR3 DNA reads TGTGCCAGCAGCCACGAGGGCCCTGAAGCTTTCTTT. It encodes CASSHEGPEAFF.

Written as DNA, the CDR3 is TGCGCCAGCAGCCAAGATGAGGGGGCGGGGAATGAGCAGTTCTTC. Protein sequence: CASSQDEGAGNEQFF. This chain links TRBV4-3 with TRBJ2-1, with D possibly being TRBD1 (7 bases). CDR3 length: 15 residues. V lost 0 bases and J 7 bases, leaving 13 bases between the germline ends. The germline CDR1 and CDR2 sequences are LGHNA and YSLEER.

V and J are TRBV11-2 and TRBJ2-5, with D unresolved. Trimming took 0 bases from V and 4 from J, leaving 15 bases between them. Per the germline V gene, CDR1 is SGHAT and CDR2 is FQNNGV. The CDR3 has 16 amino acids. CDR3 nucleotides: TGTGCCAGCAGCTTAGATTTGCGAAGCGCGCTAGAGACCCAGTACTTC. It yields the protein CASSLDLRSALETQYF.

This clone was recorded once. The gene calls are TRBV4-1 and TRBJ2-1; D may be TRBD1 (5 bases). This CDR3 has 15 residues. V shed 0 bases and J shed 4 bases, with 10 bases lying between them. CDR1 is MGHRA and CDR2 is YSYEKL in the germline V gene. The CDR3 sequence: CASSQDQGIYNEQFF. DNA for the CDR3: TGCGCCAGCAGCCAAGACCAGGGAATTTACAATGAGCAGTTCTTC.

This clone appeared a few times. This chain joins TRBV10-1 and TRBJ1-1; D not certain. The germline V gene has CDR1 WNHNN and CDR2 SYGVQD (reference sequence). CDR3 length: 14 amino acids. V shed 0 bases and J shed 2 bases, with 7 bases lying between them. The CDR3 spells CASSESRANTEAFF. DNA of the CDR3: TGCGCCAGCAGTGAGTCAAGGGCTAACACTGAAGCTTTCTTT.

This chain connects TRBV10-3 to TRBJ1-2; 7 positions agree with TRBD1. This CDR3 comprises 15 residues. The J segment lost 14 bases and the V segment lost 2 bases, leaving 17 bases of the junction unmatched. The germline gives CDR1 ENHRY, CDR2 SYGVKD. In DNA, the CDR3 is TGTGCCATCAGTGAGGGATACGAGGGTAGGGGGCTATGGACCTTC. Translation gives CAISEGYEGRGLWTF.

The gene calls are TRBV27 and TRBJ1-1; TRBD1 might be the D (5 bases). The CDR3 is 14 amino acids. Trimming took off 7 bases at V and 0 bases at J, with 12 bases between the two ends. Germline V gives CDR1 MNHEY, CDR2 SMNVEV (reference sequence). CDR3 nucleotide sequence: TGTGCCAGCAATACGGGGCCAATGAACACTGAAGCTTTCTTT. Encoded protein: CASNTGPMNTEAFF.

This clone appeared a single time. Within the sample, other DNA sequences also encode this same CDR3. J is TRBJ1-4 and V is TRBV9; TRBD1 matches 9 bases. This CDR3 spans 14 amino acids. The ends lost 2 bases at V and 4 bases at J; junction bases unmatched: 0. CDR1 SGDLS and CDR2 YYNGEE come from the germline V gene. CDR3 sequence (DNA): TGTGCCAGCAGCGTGGACAGGGGTAATGAAAAACTGTTTTTT. It encodes CASSVDRGNEKLFF. Combining the CDR3 with reference TRBV9 and TRBJ1-4 gives the whole variable domain DSGVTQTPKHLITATGQRVTLRCSPRSGDLSVYWYQQSLDQGLQFLIQYYNGEERAKGNILERFSAQQFPDLHSELNLSSLELGDSALYFCASSVDRGNEKLFFGSGTQLSVL.

The chain combines TRBV27 with TRBJ2-3; TRBD2 aligns across 11 bases. In germline, CDR1 is MNHEY, CDR2 SMNVEV (reference sequence). The J segment lost 0 bases and the V segment lost 2 bases, leaving 7 bases of the junction unmatched. The CDR3 sequence is 18 residues long. The CDR3 sequence is CASSLRGLAGGSTDTQYF. The CDR3 DNA follows: TGTGCCAGCAGTTTACGGGGTCTAGCGGGAGGAAGCACAGATACGCAGTATTTT.

This clone has a single count. This specimen includes other DNA sequences encoding the same CDR3. The CDR3 spells CASSVGPTGELFF. CDR3 DNA sequence: TGTGCCAGCAGCGTAGGCCCCACCGGGGAGCTGTTTTTT. The chain has TRBV9 and TRBJ2-2; D remains unclear. CDR3 length: 13 amino acids. Germline V gene data show CDR1 as SGDLS and CDR2 as YYNGEE. V shed 0 bases and J shed 4 bases, with 4 bases lying between them.

V is TRBV19 and J is TRBJ2-1, with 7 bases that match TRBD2. Trimming cost V 5 bases and J 3 bases; bases outside gene matches: 7. The length of the CDR3 is 15 residues. Germline assignment: CDR1 LNHDA and CDR2 SQIVND (reference sequence). CDR3 loop: CASSPRDYLYNEQFF. The DNA for the CDR3 is TGTGCCAGTAGTCCCCGGGACTACCTCTACAATGAGCAGTTCTTC. Supplemented by reference TRBV19 and TRBJ2-1, the full variable domain reads DGGITQSPKYLFRKEGQNVTLSCEQNLNHDAMYWYRQDPGQGLRLIYYSQIVNDFQKGDIAEGYSVSREKKESFPLTVTSAQKNPTAFYLCASSPRDYLYNEQFFGPGTRLTVL.

This clone has just one count. The chain is built from TRBV28 and TRBJ2-3; 9 bases fit TRBD1. In germline, CDR1 is MDHEN, CDR2 SYDVKM. V was clipped by 6 bases and J by 4 bases; unmatched bases: 14. This CDR3 has 17 amino acids. The CDR3 DNA follows: TGTGCCAGCAGCTCCCCCAGGGGGGACAGGGTCGCAGATACGCAGTATTTT. Encoded protein: CASSSPRGDRVADTQYF.

V usage is TRBV9 and J usage is TRBJ2-7; either TRBD1 or TRBD2 may supply D (6 bases each). There are 13 residues in the CDR3. Trimming removed 3 bases at V and 5 bases at J, with 12 bases between. Germline CDR1 SGDLS, CDR2 YYNGEE. CDR3 bases: TGTGCCAGCAGCGCGGGGGCTAAGGACGAGCAGTACTTC. Translation: CASSAGAKDEQYF.

The chain links TRBV7-9 to TRBJ2-2, with 8 bases fitting TRBD1. The CDR3 extends over 15 amino acids. The V gene end was trimmed by 4 bases and the J gene end by 4 bases; junction bases not matched to a gene: 5. CDR1 is SEHNR, CDR2 FQNEAQ, per germline (reference sequence). The CDR3 DNA is TGTGCCAGCAGCTCAGGGGGCCGGGGCACCGGGGAGCTGTTTTTT. Its translation is CASSSGGRGTGELFF.

This clone has a handful of counts. The V gene is TRBV30, the J gene TRBJ2-2; D unresolved. Germline V lookup: CDR1 GTSNPN, CDR2 SVGIG (reference sequence). This CDR3 is built from 15 residues. V was shortened by 0 bases and J by 2 bases, with 10 bases between the two germline ends. The CDR3 is CAWSVVSYNTGELFF. CDR3 nucleotides: TGTGCCTGGAGTGTAGTATCCTATAACACCGGGGAGCTGTTTTTT.

The rearrangement links TRBV7-9 to TRBJ2-5, with TRBD2 as a possible D gene (7 bases). CDR1 SEHNR and CDR2 FQNEAQ come from the germline V gene (reference sequence). The V end was cut by 1 base, the J end by 3 bases, with 12 bases between. The CDR3 contains 15 residues. The CDR3 spells CASSLGTGREETQYF. In nucleotides, the CDR3 is TGTGCCAGCAGCTTAGGCACAGGGAGGGAAGAGACCCAGTACTTC.

Notes on this clone: The same CDR3 can be traced to other DNA sequences in this sample. The chain joins TRBV19 to TRBJ1-5; D possibly corresponds to TRBD1 (6 bases). Trimming left V 3 bases short and J 2 bases short, with 11 bases between. Germline V gene lookup returns CDR1 LNHDA and CDR2 SQIVND (reference sequence). This CDR3 contains 15 residues. The CDR3 DNA is TGTGCCAGTAGTATCAGCAGGGGTGGCAATCAGCCCCAGCATTTT. Its protein is CASSISRGGNQPQHF.